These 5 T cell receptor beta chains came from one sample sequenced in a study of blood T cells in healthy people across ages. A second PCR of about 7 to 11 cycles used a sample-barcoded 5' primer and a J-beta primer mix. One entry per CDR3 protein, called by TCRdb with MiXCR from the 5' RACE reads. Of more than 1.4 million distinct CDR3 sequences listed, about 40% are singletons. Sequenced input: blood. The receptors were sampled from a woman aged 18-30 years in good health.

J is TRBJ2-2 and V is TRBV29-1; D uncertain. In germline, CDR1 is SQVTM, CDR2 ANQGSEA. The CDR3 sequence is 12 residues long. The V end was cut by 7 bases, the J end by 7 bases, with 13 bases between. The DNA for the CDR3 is TGCAGCGCTAAGGGCGAAGGCGGGGAGCTGTTTTTT. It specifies CSAKGEGGELFF.

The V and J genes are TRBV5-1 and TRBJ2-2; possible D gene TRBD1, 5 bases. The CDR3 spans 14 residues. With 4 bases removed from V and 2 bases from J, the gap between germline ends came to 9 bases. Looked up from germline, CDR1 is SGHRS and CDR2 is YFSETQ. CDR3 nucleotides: TGCGCCAGCAGCCTCGACAGTAACACCGGGGAGCTGTTTTTT. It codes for CASSLDSNTGELFF.

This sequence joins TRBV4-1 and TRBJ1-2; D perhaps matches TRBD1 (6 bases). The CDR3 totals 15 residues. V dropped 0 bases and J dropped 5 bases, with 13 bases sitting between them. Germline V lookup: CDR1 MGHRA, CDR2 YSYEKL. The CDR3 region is CASSQDSTGAYGYTF. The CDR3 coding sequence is TGCGCCAGCAGCCAAGATTCGACGGGGGCTTATGGCTACACCTTC.

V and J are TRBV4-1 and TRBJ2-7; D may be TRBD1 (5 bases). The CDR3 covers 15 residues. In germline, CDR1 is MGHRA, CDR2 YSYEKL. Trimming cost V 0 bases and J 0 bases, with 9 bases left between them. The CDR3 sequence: CASSQDQTASYEQYF. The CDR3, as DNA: TGCGCCAGCAGCCAAGATCAGACAGCCTCCTACGAGCAGTACTTC.

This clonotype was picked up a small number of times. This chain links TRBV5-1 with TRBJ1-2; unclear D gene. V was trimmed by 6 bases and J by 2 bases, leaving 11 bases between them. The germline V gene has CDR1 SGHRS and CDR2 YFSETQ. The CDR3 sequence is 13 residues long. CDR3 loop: CASNPGENYGYTF. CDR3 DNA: TGCGCCAGCAACCCCGGGGAGAACTATGGCTACACCTTC.